Listed here are 12 T cell receptor beta chains from one sample, sequenced in a study of blood T cells in healthy people across ages. Primed by a sample-barcoded 5' primer and a J-beta primer mix, a second PCR proceeded for about 6 to 11 cycles. Each CDR3 protein gets one entry after TCRdb re-called the 5' RACE reads with MiXCR. In the table there are 1.6 million or so distinct CDR3 sequences, around 36% of which are singletons. Sequenced: blood. These receptors were obtained from a woman younger than 45 in good health.

This clonotype was detected a few times. The chain combines TRBV6-2 or TRBV6-3 with TRBJ2-7; TRBD1 is a possible D gene (5 bases). The germline V and J ends were trimmed by 2 bases and 3 bases, with 11 bases remaining between them. The CDR3 has 14 amino acids. Germline CDR1 and CDR2: MNHEY and SVGEGT. The DNA of the CDR3 is TGTGCCAGCAGTTACGTAGGGGTGAGCTACGAGCAGTACTTC. Translating gives CASSYVGVSYEQYF.

This chain links TRBV20-1 with TRBJ2-5, with D perhaps TRBD2 (7 bases). Germline V gene data show CDR1 as DFQATT and CDR2 as SNEGSKA (reference sequence). This CDR3 region has 14 residues. Deletions cut 6 bases from V and 11 bases from J, with 25 bases between. CDR3 bases: TGCAGTGCCCCCGCCCCGGGGGGCTCAAATGAGCAGTACTTC. The encoded protein is CSAPAPGGSNEQYF.

This clonotype has at least ten counts. The chain has TRBV20-1 and TRBJ1-2, with 8 bases matching TRBD1. V lost 3 bases to trimming and J lost 8 bases; unmatched junction nucleotides: 5. The CDR3 covers 12 residues. Germline CDR1 is DFQATT and CDR2 is SNEGSKA (reference sequence). In DNA form, the CDR3 reads TGCAGTGCTAGGGGACAGGCAGGAGGCTACACCTTC. It yields the protein CSARGQAGGYTF.

CDR3 amino acids: CASSSGGLGTEAFF. In DNA form, the CDR3 reads TGCGCCAGCAGCTCAGGGGGCTTGGGCACTGAAGCTTTCTTT. The chain has TRBV5-1 and TRBJ1-1, with 8 bases that match TRBD1. The CDR3 covers 14 residues. After removal of 3 bases from V and 4 bases from J, the junction contained 5 bases not matched to a gene. The V gene's germline CDR1 is SGHRS and CDR2 YFSETQ.

This rearrangement joins TRBV6-1 to TRBJ2-1; no clear D. With 0 bases removed from V and 8 bases from J, the gap between germline ends came to 17 bases. Germline V gene lookup returns CDR1 MNHNS and CDR2 SASEGT. This CDR3 comprises 16 residues. CDR3 in amino acids: CASSEAHPRSWDEQFF. The CDR3, as DNA: TGTGCCAGCAGTGAAGCCCATCCAAGGAGCTGGGATGAGCAGTTCTTC.

Ten or more counts support this clonotype. This chain links TRBV7-2 with TRBJ2-5; 9 positions match TRBD1. V shed 1 base, J shed 0 bases, and the junction held 0 bases outside the gene matches. CDR1 SGHTA and CDR2 FQGNSA come from the germline V gene. The CDR3 has 15 amino acids. This CDR3 is CASSLGDRDQETQYF. The CDR3 bases are TGTGCCAGCAGCTTAGGGGACAGGGACCAAGAGACCCAGTACTTC.

In its sample, this clonotype was seen a few times. The rearrangement links TRBV21-1 to TRBJ2-1. TRBV21-1 is listed as a pseudogene. There are 14 residues in the CDR3. The CDR3 DNA is TGTGCCAGCAGCAAAGGACGCAGCTACAATGAGCAGTTCTTC. The encoded protein is CASSKGRSYNEQFF.

To note about this clonotype: The junction differs from germline at one of its ends, possibly a read error. The V call is TRBV27, the J call TRBJ2-7; 7 bases are shared with TRBD1. The CDR3 runs 15 residues. Germline values: CDR1 MNHEY, CDR2 SMNVEV (reference sequence). This CDR3 reads CTSSLGWTGVYEQYF. The DNA for the CDR3 is TGCACCAGCAGTTTAGGATGGACAGGTGTTTACGAGCAGTACTTC.

This clonotype was counted only a few times. The CDR3, as DNA: TGTGCTAGTGGTTTGGTACTCGGGGCTGGGATGAACACTGAAGCTTTCTTT. It translates to CASGLVLGAGMNTEAFF. The chain has TRBV12-5 and TRBJ1-1; weak D call: TRBD1 (5 bases). Between the trimmed V and J ends, which lost 0 bases and 0 bases, there was a span of 14 bases. Germline-derived CDR1 and CDR2 are LGHNT and FRNRAP. This CDR3 has 17 amino acids. Full variable domain (remainder filled in from reference TRBV12-5 and TRBJ1-1): DARVTQTPRHKVTEMGQEVTMRCQPILGHNTVFWYRQTMMQGLELLAYFRNRAPLDDSGMPKDRFSAEMPDATLATLKIQPSEPRDSAVYFCASGLVLGAGMNTEAFFGQGTRLTVV.

This clonotype was seen more than once but under ten times. The chain recombines TRBV3-1 with TRBJ1-2, with no clear D. There are 14 residues in the CDR3. V shed 6 bases and J shed 4 bases, with 15 bases lying between them. In germline, CDR1 is LGHDT, CDR2 YNNKEL (reference sequence). CDR3 in amino acids: CASRPSETLYGYTF. In DNA, the CDR3 is TGTGCCAGCAGACCATCGGAAACGCTCTATGGCTACACCTTC.

The rearrangement links TRBV30 to TRBJ2-7; TRBD2 matches at 9 bases. Per germline, CDR1 GTSNPN and CDR2 SVGIG (reference sequence). Trimming removed 5 bases from V and 2 bases from J; junction bases left unmatched: 4. The CDR3 contains 13 residues. CDR3 residues: CAWETSGTYEQYF. The CDR3 DNA sequence: TGTGCCTGGGAGACTAGCGGCACCTACGAGCAGTACTTC.

This chain joins TRBV20-1 and TRBJ2-7; D ambiguous. Trimming took off 0 bases at V and 3 bases at J, with 12 bases between the two ends. CDR3 size: 14 residues. Per the germline V gene, CDR1 is DFQATT and CDR2 is SNEGSKA (reference sequence). CDR3 in amino acids: CSARDPYRSYEQYF. DNA of the CDR3: TGCAGTGCTAGAGATCCCTACAGAAGCTACGAGCAGTACTTC.